These 28 T cell receptor beta chains were sequenced from one sample in a study of beta chain features in type 1 diabetes. Study-wide results and caveats: Researchers report that Type 1 diabetes patients had moderately but significantly shorter TCRB CDR3s across all four CD4+ subsets.

What was sequenced were expressed TCRB transcripts, since all of the isolated RNA had been reverse transcribed. The method was immunoSEQ multiplex PCR; TCRdb's version includes in-frame clones alone and lacks a portion of them. Of hundreds of thousands of clones listed, about a tenth are singletons. Their antigen targets remain unknown. Specimen: naive CD4+ T cells from blood. These receptor sequences come from a man under 40 with type 1 diabetes.

This clone was observed a handful of times. The genes are TRBV5-4 and TRBJ2-3; tentatively, D is TRBD1 (6 bases). V lost 2 bases to trimming and J lost 4 bases, with 11 bases between them. This CDR3 spans 14 amino acids. Germline values: CDR1 SGHNT, CDR2 YYREEE (reference sequence). Here the CDR3 DNA reads TGTGCCAGCAGCTTACAACAGGGCCCAGATACGCAGTATTTT. Its translation: CASSLQQGPDTQYF.

This clone was found a few times. This sequence joins TRBV5-1 and TRBJ2-7, with TRBD1 matching over 8 bases. Germline trimming cut 1 base from V and 2 bases from J; bases unmatched to any gene: 2. Germline V CDR1 and CDR2: SGHRS, YFSETQ. There are 14 residues in the CDR3. The CDR3 is CASSLTQGAYEQYF. The CDR3 bases are TGCGCCAGCAGCTTGACACAGGGGGCCTACGAGCAGTACTTC.

This clone was seen a few times. The rearrangement joins TRBV7-2 to TRBJ1-2; possible D gene TRBD1, 5 bases. CDR1 and CDR2 from the germline V gene are SGHTA and FQGNSA. The length of the CDR3 is 15 residues. The germline V and J ends were trimmed by 5 bases and 0 bases, with 13 bases remaining between them. This chain's CDR3 is CASSPNRKSNYGYTF. CDR3 coding DNA: TGTGCCAGCAGCCCAAACAGGAAATCTAACTATGGCTACACCTTC.

The J gene is TRBJ1-2, the V gene TRBV29-1, with a possible D match to TRBD1 (6 bases). CDR1 SQVTM and CDR2 ANQGSEA come from the germline V gene. Trimming removed 4 bases from V and 0 bases from J, with 12 bases in between. CDR3 length equals 14 residues. CDR3 protein: CSVVGTPTNYGYTF. DNA for the CDR3: TGCAGCGTTGTTGGGACACCGACTAACTATGGCTACACCTTC.

This clone came up a few times. V is TRBV6-1 and J is TRBJ1-6, with D possibly matching TRBD1 (5 bases). V was shortened by 0 bases and J by 3 bases, with 12 bases between the two germline ends. There are 17 residues in the CDR3. CDR1 and CDR2 from the germline V gene are MNHNS and SASEGT. CDR3 amino acids: CASSEAAVDSYNSPLHF. The CDR3 DNA is TGTGCCAGCAGTGAAGCCGCCGTCGACAGCTATAATTCACCCCTCCACTTT.

The table lists this clone with a few counts. The genes are TRBV30 and TRBJ2-7, with TRBD1 as a possible D gene (6 bases). Germline V gene sequence: CDR1 GTSNPN, CDR2 SVGIG (reference sequence). V was clipped by 0 bases and J by 3 bases, with 12 bases between them. The CDR3 sequence is 14 residues long. The CDR3 DNA reads as TGTGCCTGGAGTGTAGGGGGTCTGGGCTACGAGCAGTACTTC. Translated: CAWSVGGLGYEQYF.

There are a few counts of this clone. The chain employs TRBV4-3 and TRBJ2-3; 7 bases map to TRBD2. Looked up from germline, CDR1 is LGHNA and CDR2 is YSLEER. Unmatched junction bases numbered 8, after V lost 4 bases and J lost 1 base. The length of the CDR3 is 16 residues. The CDR3 loop reads CASSPSGAGGTDTQYF. The CDR3 DNA is TGCGCCAGCAGCCCAAGCGGGGCGGGGGGCACAGATACGCAGTATTTT.

A few counts support this clone. The rearrangement joins TRBV23-1 to TRBJ2-3; TRBD1 agrees at 9 bases. TRBV23-1 is an open reading frame whose function is uncertain. The CDR3 has 14 residues. V gave up 6 bases and J gave up 4 bases; unmatched junction bases: 5. The CDR3 is CASRYRGHADTQYF. The CDR3 DNA follows: TGCGCCAGCAGGTACAGGGGGCACGCAGATACGCAGTATTTT.

This clone was counted between two and nine times. Within the sample, other DNA sequences also encode this same CDR3. The gene calls are TRBV5-1 and TRBJ2-1; D is unresolved. The germline gives CDR1 SGHRS, CDR2 YFSETQ. This CDR3 is 14 amino acids long. V lost 0 bases, J lost 0 bases, and 4 bases lay in between. The CDR3 DNA sequence: TGCGCCAGCAGCTTGGGCGGCTCCTACAATGAGCAGTTCTTC. Protein: CASSLGGSYNEQFF.

V usage is TRBV28 and J usage is TRBJ2-3; D may be TRBD2 (7 bases). Germline lookup yields CDR1 MDHEN and CDR2 SYDVKM. The CDR3 has 13 residues. The germline V and J ends were trimmed by 6 bases and 5 bases, with 12 bases remaining between them. The CDR3 here is CASRRGQGDTQYF. The CDR3 DNA follows: TGTGCCAGCAGGCGGGGGCAGGGAGATACGCAGTATTTT.

The chain recombines TRBV29-1 with TRBJ2-6; D gene ambiguous. V shed 1 base and J shed 0 bases, with 4 bases lying between them. Looked up from germline, CDR1 is SQVTM and CDR2 is ANQGSEA. There are 14 residues in the CDR3. The CDR3 DNA reads TGCAGCGTTGAAGTCGGCTCTGGGGCCAACGTCCTGACTTTC. As protein: CSVEVGSGANVLTF. Drawing the rest from reference TRBV29-1 and TRBJ2-6, the complete variable domain is SAVISQKPSRDICQRGTSLTIQCQVDSQVTMMFWYRQQPGQSLTLIATANQGSEATYESGFVIDKFPISRPNLTFSTLTVSNMSPEDSSIYLCSVEVGSGANVLTFGAGSRLTVL.

This clone has a handful of counts. The chain combines TRBV7-2 with TRBJ2-7; 10 bases are a match to TRBD1. CDR1 SGHTA and CDR2 FQGNSA come from the germline V gene. This CDR3 comprises 14 residues. V lost 5 bases and J lost 3; bases outside the gene matches: 4. The CDR3 sequence: CASSLRDRGYEQYF. CDR3 nucleotide sequence: TGTGCCAGCAGCCTCCGGGACAGGGGCTACGAGCAGTACTTC. Together with reference TRBV7-2 and TRBJ2-7, the CDR3 gives the full variable domain: GAGVSQSPSNKVTEKGKDVELRCDPISGHTALYWYRQSLGQGLEFLIYFQGNSAPDKSGLPSDRFSAERTGGSVSTLTIQRTQQEDSAVYLCASSLRDRGYEQYFGPGTRLTVT.

The table lists this clone with a few counts. This chain joins TRBV28 and TRBJ1-2; 8 bases match TRBD1. V lost 6 bases to trimming and J lost 3 bases; unmatched junction nucleotides: 6. The CDR3 loop spans 14 amino acids. Germline assignment: CDR1 MDHEN and CDR2 SYDVKM. Here the CDR3 DNA reads TGTGCCAGCAGGAGACAGGGGATGGACTATGGCTACACCTTC. Amino acids: CASRRQGMDYGYTF.

This clone appeared a few times. The chain recombines TRBV28 with TRBJ2-3, with no clear D. This CDR3 has 12 residues. Germline V gives CDR1 MDHEN, CDR2 SYDVKM. The V and J ends lost 3 bases and 3 bases respectively, with 4 bases between them. The CDR3 here is CASSLSTDTQYF. CDR3 bases: TGTGCCAGCAGTTTGTCAACAGATACGCAGTATTTT.

In its sample, this clone was seen a few times. The rearrangement uses TRBV4-1 and TRBJ1-6; 7 bases fit TRBD1. CDR3 length: 17 residues. The V segment lost 1 base and the J segment 7 bases; nucleotides outside the gene matches: 10. Germline loops: CDR1 MGHRA, CDR2 YSYEKL. The CDR3, as DNA: TGCGCCAGCAGCCAAGTTGTCACGGGACAGCTCAATTCACCCCTCCACTTT. Its protein product is CASSQVVTGQLNSPLHF.

The chain links TRBV9 to TRBJ1-1; D is perhaps TRBD1 (6 bases). The CDR3 totals 13 residues. The germline V gene encodes CDR1 SGDLS and CDR2 YYNGEE. V was clipped by 5 bases and J by 0 bases, with 8 bases between them. The CDR3 loop is CASSRTVNTEAFF. The CDR3 nucleotides read TGTGCCAGCAGTAGGACAGTGAACACTGAAGCTTTCTTT.

This clone has only a few counts. This chain connects TRBV15 to TRBJ1-1; 7 nucleotides agree with TRBD1. The J segment lost 10 bases and the V segment lost 8 bases, leaving 16 bases of the junction unmatched. The CDR3 runs 14 residues. Germline V gene lookup returns CDR1 LNHNV and CDR2 YYDKDF (reference sequence). DNA for the CDR3: TGTGCCACCCAGGGGACAGAACGAGCACGGTCAGCTTTCTTT. Protein product: CATQGTERARSAFF. Supplemented by reference TRBV15 and TRBJ1-1, the full variable domain reads DAMVIQNPRYQVTQFGKPVTLSCSQTLNHNVMYWYQQKSSQAPKLLFHYYDKDFNNEADTPDNFQSRRPNTSFCFLDIRSPGLGDTAMYLCATQGTERARSAFFGQGTRLTVV.

This clone was observed a handful of times. This sequence joins TRBV15 and TRBJ1-6; D unresolved. The CDR3 runs 15 residues. Trimming stripped 2 bases from V and 10 bases from J, with 15 bases between. Germline-derived CDR1 and CDR2 are LNHNV and YYDKDF (reference sequence). CDR3 in DNA: TGTGCCACCAGCAGAACAAACGAGGAATGGTCACCCCTCCACTTT. Translating gives CATSRTNEEWSPLHF.

This clone was counted between two and nine times. The chain combines TRBV7-2 with TRBJ2-2, with 11 bases identical to TRBD1. With 4 bases clipped from V and 5 bases from J, the junction kept 0 bases outside the gene matches. Germline V gene data show CDR1 as SGHTA and CDR2 as FQGNSA. This CDR3 has 14 amino acids. The CDR3 DNA reads as TGTGCCAGCAGCTGGGACAGGGGGACCGGGGAGCTGTTTTTT. The encoded protein is CASSWDRGTGELFF.

This chain connects TRBV5-4 to TRBJ2-1; 7 positions agree with TRBD1. Germline CDR1 is SGHNT and CDR2 is YYREEE (reference sequence). J was trimmed by 6 bases and V by 4 bases; bases with no gene match: 13. The CDR3 has 16 residues. The CDR3 loop reads CASSAKTGTETNEQFF. The CDR3 bases are TGTGCCAGCAGCGCGAAGACCGGGACAGAGACCAATGAGCAGTTCTTC.

Turning to this clone: Additional DNA sequences in this sample encode the identical CDR3. The CDR3 region is CASSLGTGDTEAFF. In DNA, the CDR3 is TGCGCCAGCAGCTTGGGCACAGGCGACACTGAAGCTTTCTTT. The chain has TRBV5-1 and TRBJ1-1; D is perhaps TRBD1 (5 bases). Germline-derived CDR1 and CDR2 are SGHRS and YFSETQ. Deletions cut 0 bases from V and 3 bases from J, with 9 bases between. The CDR3 length is 14 residues.

V is TRBV5-1 and J is TRBJ2-3; D perhaps matches TRBD2 (6 bases). Germline-derived CDR1 and CDR2 are SGHRS and YFSETQ. CDR3 size: 13 residues. Trimming left V 0 bases short and J 6 bases short, with 8 bases between. CDR3 nucleotide sequence: TGCGCCAGCAGCTTGGGCGGGACCGATACGCAGTATTTT. Protein sequence: CASSLGGTDTQYF. Full variable domain (outside the CDR3, taken from reference TRBV5-1 and TRBJ2-3): KAGVTQTPRYLIKTRGQQVTLSCSPISGHRSVSWYQQTPGQGLQFLFEYFSETQRNKGNFPGRFSGRQFSNSRSEMNVSTLELGDSALYLCASSLGGTDTQYFGPGTRLTVL.

V gene TRBV27 combines with J gene TRBJ1-6; TRBD1 matches 7 bases. The CDR3 contains 15 residues. In germline, CDR1 is MNHEY, CDR2 SMNVEV (reference sequence). The V and J ends lost 0 bases and 10 bases, in that order; junction bases with no gene match: 6. CDR3 nucleotides: TGTGCCAGCAGTTTATCGACAGGGACCTTCTCACCCCTCCACTTT. Its translation: CASSLSTGTFSPLHF.

This rearrangement joins TRBV29-1 to TRBJ1-1; TRBD1 is a possible D gene (6 bases). Looked up from germline, CDR1 is SQVTM and CDR2 is ANQGSEA. This CDR3 comprises 13 residues. V lost 0 bases to trimming and J lost 1 base, with 6 bases between them. This chain's CDR3 is CSVEEQGNTEAFF. Written as DNA, the CDR3 is TGCAGCGTTGAAGAACAGGGGAACACTGAAGCTTTCTTT.

This clone was found a few times. The V gene is TRBV7-2, the J gene TRBJ1-2, with TRBD1 matching over 10 bases. This CDR3 region has 15 residues. Germline CDR1 and CDR2: SGHTA and FQGNSA. V lost 4 bases, J lost 5 bases, and 7 bases stayed unmatched. For the CDR3, the DNA is TGTGCCAGCAGCTCGGGACAGGGGCCCGATTATGGCTACACCTTC. Its translation is CASSSGQGPDYGYTF.

The chain recombines TRBV19 with TRBJ1-2; D not certain. The V gene lost 5 bases and the J gene lost 3 bases, with 10 bases spanning the gap. This CDR3 region has 13 residues. Germline V CDR1 and CDR2: LNHDA, SQIVND (reference sequence). The CDR3 nucleotides are TGTGCCAGTAGTGCAGACGCGGACTATGGCTACACCTTC. This gives the protein CASSADADYGYTF.

There are a few counts of this clone. This chain links TRBV4-2 with TRBJ1-1, with D hard to call. The CDR3 is 17 residues long. Germline loops: CDR1 LGHNA, CDR2 YNFKEQ. Trimming removed 0 bases from V and 0 bases from J, with 14 bases in between. The CDR3 here is CASSQDLGRRMNTEAFF. CDR3 nucleotide sequence: TGTGCCAGCAGCCAAGATTTAGGCAGGCGTATGAACACTGAAGCTTTCTTT.

The V gene is TRBV15, the J gene TRBJ1-5, with 8 positions matching TRBD1. Germline loops: CDR1 LNHNV, CDR2 YYDKDF (reference sequence). With 4 bases clipped from V and 4 bases from J, the junction kept 12 bases outside the gene matches. The CDR3 length is 17 residues. The DNA for the CDR3 is TGTGCCACCAGCACTAAACCCCTCAGGGGGCTTAATCAGCCCCAGCATTTT. Encoded protein: CATSTKPLRGLNQPQHF.